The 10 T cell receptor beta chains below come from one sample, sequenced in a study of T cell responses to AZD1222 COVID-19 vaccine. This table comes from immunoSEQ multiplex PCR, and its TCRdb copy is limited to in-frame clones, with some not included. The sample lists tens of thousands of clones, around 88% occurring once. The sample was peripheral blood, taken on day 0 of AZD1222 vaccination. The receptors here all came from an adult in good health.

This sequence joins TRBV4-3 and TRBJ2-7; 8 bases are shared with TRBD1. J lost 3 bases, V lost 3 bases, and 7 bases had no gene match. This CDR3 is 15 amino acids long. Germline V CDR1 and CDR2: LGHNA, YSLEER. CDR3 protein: CASSQGTGSFYEQYF. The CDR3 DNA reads TGCGCCAGCAGCCAGGGGACAGGATCCTTCTACGAGCAGTACTTC.

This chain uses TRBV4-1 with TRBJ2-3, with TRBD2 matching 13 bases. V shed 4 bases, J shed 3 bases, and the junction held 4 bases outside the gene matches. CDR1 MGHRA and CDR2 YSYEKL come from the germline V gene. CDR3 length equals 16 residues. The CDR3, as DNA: TGCGCCAGCAGCCCTGGGACTAGCGGGACGACAGATACGCAGTATTTT. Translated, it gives CASSPGTSGTTDTQYF.

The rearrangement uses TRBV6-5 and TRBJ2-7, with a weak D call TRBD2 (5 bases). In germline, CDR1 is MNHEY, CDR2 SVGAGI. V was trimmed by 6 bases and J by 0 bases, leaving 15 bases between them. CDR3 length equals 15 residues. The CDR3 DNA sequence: TGTGCCAGCAGGTCACAGACGGGGAGCTCCTACGAGCAGTACTTC. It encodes CASRSQTGSSYEQYF.

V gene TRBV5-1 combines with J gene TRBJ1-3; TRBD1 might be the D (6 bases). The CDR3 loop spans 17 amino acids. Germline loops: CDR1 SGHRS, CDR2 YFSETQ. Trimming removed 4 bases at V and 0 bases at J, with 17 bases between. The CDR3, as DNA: TGCGCCAGCAGCCCAAAGGACAGCAATATCTCTGGAAACACCATATATTTT. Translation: CASSPKDSNISGNTIYF.

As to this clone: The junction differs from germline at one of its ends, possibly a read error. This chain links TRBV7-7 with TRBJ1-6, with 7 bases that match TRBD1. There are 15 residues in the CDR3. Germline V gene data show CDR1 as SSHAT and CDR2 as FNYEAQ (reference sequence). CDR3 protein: CASSQRQGVDSPLHF. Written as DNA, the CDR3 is TGTGCTAGCAGTCAACGACAGGGTGTGGATTCACCCCTCCACTTT.

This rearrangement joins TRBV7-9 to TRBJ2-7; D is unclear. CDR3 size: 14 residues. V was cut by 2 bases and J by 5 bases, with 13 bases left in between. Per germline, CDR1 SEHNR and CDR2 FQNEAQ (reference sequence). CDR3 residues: CASSLQLDRDEQYF. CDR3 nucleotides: TGTGCCAGCAGCTTACAGCTAGATCGGGACGAGCAGTACTTC.

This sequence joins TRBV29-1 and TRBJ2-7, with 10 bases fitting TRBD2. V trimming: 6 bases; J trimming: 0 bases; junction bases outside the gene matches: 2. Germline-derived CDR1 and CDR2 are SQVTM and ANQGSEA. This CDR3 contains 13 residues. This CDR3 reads CSVRTSGSYEQYF. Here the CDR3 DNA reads TGCAGCGTCCGGACTAGCGGCTCCTACGAGCAGTACTTC.

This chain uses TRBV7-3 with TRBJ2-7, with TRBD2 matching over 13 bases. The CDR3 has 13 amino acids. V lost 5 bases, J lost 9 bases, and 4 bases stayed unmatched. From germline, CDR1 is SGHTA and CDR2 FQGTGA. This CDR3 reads CASSPGLAGTQYF. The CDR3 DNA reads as TGTGCCAGCAGCCCGGGACTAGCGGGGACGCAGTACTTC.

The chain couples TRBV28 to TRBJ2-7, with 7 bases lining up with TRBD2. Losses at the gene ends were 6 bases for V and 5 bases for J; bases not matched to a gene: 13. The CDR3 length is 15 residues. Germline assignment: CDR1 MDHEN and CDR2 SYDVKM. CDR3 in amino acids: CASRPFGSGRDEQYF. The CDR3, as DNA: TGTGCCAGCAGGCCCTTTGGTTCTGGGAGGGACGAGCAGTACTTC.

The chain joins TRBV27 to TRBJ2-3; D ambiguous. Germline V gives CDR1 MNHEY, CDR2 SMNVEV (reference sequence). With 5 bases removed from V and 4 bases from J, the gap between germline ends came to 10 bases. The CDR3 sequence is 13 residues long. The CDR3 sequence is CASSPPSPDTQYF. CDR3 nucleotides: TGTGCCAGCAGTCCCCCAAGTCCAGATACGCAGTATTTT.